The clone carrying this T cell receptor beta chain has only one observation. Its antigen is as yet unknown. The record originates from a study of PD-L1 blockade in urothelial cancer. Across the study: Once treatment had started, blood was analyzed at 3 weeks (second dose) and again at 6 weeks.

Study results and limitations: Pretreatment blood TCR clonality under the median forecast improved survival.

Time point denoted: peripheral blood 6 weeks after treatment start. Patients yielded 1 to 8 samples each, pretreatment and on-treatment. Germline CDR1 is LNHDA and CDR2 is SQIVND (reference sequence). Trimming shortened V by 4 bases and J by 13 bases, and 11 bases separated the two germline ends. The CDR3 has 11 amino acids. Assay used: immunoSEQ multiplex PCR; TCRdb lists only in-frame clones, some missing. The top ten clones hold roughly 2.3% of a sample with 100,000 to 150,000 clones, about 84% of them seen once. The sequenced sample was PBMCs, obtained around atezolizumab (anti-PD-L1) treatment. The rearrangement joins TRBV19 to TRBJ2-1, with D possibly TRBD2 on 6 matching bases. The TCR originated in a man aged 45-65 years with urothelial cancer. CDR3 DNA sequence: TGTGCCAGTAGTACCGGACTAATACAGTTCTTC. It codes for CASSTGLIQFF.